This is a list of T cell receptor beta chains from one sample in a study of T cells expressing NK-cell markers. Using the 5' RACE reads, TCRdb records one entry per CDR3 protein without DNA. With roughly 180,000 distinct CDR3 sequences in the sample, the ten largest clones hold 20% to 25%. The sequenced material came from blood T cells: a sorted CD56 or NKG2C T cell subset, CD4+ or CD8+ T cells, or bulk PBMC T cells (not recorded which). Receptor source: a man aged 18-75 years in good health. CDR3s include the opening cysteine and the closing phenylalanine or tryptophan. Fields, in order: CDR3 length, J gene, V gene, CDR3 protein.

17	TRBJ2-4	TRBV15	CATSRDLRPGGRNIQYF
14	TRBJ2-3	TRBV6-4	CASSETGEADTQYF
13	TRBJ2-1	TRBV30	CAWSFNSLREQFF
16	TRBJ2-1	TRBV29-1	CSVGLAGASSYNEQFF
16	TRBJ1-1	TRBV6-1	CASSETGIVVTTEAFF
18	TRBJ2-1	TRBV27	CASSSRGYDERGYNEQFF
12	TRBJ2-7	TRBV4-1	CASSDSGNEQYF
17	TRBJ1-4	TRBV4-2	CASSPEVLEGGGEKLFF
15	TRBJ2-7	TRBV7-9	CTSSPDRQGSYEQYF
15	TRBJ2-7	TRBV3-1	CASSRTSGGADEQYF
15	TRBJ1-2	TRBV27	CASCLSGNGVYGYTF
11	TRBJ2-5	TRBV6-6	CASSYGETQYF
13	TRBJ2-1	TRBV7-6	CASSLVEGSEQFF
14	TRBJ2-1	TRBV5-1	CASSIRQGDNEQFF
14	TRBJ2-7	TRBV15	CATSRVIGSYEQYF
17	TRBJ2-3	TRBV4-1	CASSQEERGWGTDTQYF
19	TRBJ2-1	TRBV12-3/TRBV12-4	CASSLGRTSGARPYNEQFF
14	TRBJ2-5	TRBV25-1	CASNEPGHSETQYF
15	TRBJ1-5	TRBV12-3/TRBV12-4	CASSWVASGNQPQHF
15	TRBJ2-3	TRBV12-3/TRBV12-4	CASSSFGGVADTQYF
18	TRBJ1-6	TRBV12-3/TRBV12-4	CASSLGPPGRIYNSPLHF
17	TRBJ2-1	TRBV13	CASSLGLAGEAYNEQFF
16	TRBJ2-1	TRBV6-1	CASSEDPAGGGIPQFF
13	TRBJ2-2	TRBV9	CASSVETPGELFF
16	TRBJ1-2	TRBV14	CASSQESEVTNYGYTF
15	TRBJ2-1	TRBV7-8	CASERTRSSYNEQFF
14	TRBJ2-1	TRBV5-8	CASSFGGFYNEQFF
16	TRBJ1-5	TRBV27	CASSLYGRVSNQPQHF
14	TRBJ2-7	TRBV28	CASSRGTGNYEQYF
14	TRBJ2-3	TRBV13	CASMQGLASDTQYF
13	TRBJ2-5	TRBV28	CASTGTGQETQYF
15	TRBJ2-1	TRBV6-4	CASSPRGGDYNEQFF
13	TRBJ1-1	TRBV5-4	CASSFPPGAGAFF